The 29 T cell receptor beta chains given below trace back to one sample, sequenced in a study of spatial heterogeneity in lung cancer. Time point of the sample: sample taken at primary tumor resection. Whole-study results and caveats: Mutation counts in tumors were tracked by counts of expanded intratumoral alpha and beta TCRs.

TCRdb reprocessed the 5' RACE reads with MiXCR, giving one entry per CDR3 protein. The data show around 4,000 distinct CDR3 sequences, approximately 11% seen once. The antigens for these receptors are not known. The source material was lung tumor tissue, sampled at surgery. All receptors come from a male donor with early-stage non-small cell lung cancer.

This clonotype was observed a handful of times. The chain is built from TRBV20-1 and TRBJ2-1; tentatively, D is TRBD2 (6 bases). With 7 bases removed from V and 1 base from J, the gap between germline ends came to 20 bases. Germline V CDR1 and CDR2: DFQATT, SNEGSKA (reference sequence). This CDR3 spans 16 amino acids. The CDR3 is CSGGRLSGNSYNEQFF. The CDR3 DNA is TGCAGTGGTGGGAGGCTTAGCGGAAATTCCTACAATGAGCAGTTCTTC.

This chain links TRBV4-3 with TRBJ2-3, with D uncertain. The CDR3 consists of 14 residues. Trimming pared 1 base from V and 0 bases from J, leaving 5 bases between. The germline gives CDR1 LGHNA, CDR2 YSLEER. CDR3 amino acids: CASSQGSSTDTQYF. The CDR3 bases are TGCGCCAGCAGCCAAGGATCGAGCACAGATACGCAGTATTTT.

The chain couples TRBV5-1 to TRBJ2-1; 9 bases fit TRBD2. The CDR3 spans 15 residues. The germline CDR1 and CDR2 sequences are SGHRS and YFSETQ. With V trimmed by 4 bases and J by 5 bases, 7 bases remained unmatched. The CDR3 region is CASSPPRLADNEQFF. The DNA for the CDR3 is TGCGCCAGCAGCCCCCCGAGACTAGCGGACAATGAGCAGTTCTTC.

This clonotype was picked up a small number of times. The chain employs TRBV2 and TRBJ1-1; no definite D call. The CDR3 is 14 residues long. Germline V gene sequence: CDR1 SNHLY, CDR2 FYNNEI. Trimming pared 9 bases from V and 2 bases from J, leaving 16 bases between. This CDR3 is CASSGTTLNTEAFF. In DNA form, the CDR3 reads TGTGCCAGTTCCGGCACGACGCTCAACACTGAAGCTTTCTTT.

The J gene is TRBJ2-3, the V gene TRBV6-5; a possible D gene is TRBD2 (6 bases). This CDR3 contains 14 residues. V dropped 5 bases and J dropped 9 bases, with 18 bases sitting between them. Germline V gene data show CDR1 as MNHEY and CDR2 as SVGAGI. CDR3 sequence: CASSLGLAGGTQYF. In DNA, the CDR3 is TGTGCCAGCAGTCTGGGGCTAGCAGGAGGGACGCAGTATTTT.

The CDR3 nucleotides are TGTGCCAGCAGGCCGAACGGGCGAGGGGAGCAGTTCTTC. Its protein product is CASRPNGRGEQFF. The chain recombines TRBV6-2 or TRBV6-3 with TRBJ2-1; TRBD2 is a possible D gene (5 bases). Germline-derived CDR1 and CDR2 are MNHEY and SVGEGT. The V gene lost 6 bases and the J gene lost 10 bases, with 16 bases spanning the gap. The CDR3 is made up of 13 amino acids.

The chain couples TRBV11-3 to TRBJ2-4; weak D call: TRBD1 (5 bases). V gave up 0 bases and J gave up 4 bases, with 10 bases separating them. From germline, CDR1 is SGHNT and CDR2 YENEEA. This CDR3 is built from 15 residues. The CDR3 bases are TGTGCCAGCAGCTTAGACAAGGACAAAAAAAACATTCAGTACTTC. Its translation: CASSLDKDKKNIQYF.

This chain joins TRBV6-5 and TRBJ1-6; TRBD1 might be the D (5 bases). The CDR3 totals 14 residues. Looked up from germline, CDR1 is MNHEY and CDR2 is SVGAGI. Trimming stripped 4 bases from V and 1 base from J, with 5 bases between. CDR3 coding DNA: TGTGCCAGCAGTTCAGGGTCCTATAATTCACCCCTCCACTTT. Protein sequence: CASSSGSYNSPLHF.

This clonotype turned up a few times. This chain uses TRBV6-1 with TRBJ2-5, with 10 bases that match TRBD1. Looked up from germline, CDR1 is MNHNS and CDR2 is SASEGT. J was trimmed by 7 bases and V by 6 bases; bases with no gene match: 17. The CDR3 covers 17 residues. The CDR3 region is CASSLGQGQGLEGTQYF. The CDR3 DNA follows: TGTGCCAGCAGCTTGGGACAGGGGCAGGGACTAGAGGGGACCCAGTACTTC.

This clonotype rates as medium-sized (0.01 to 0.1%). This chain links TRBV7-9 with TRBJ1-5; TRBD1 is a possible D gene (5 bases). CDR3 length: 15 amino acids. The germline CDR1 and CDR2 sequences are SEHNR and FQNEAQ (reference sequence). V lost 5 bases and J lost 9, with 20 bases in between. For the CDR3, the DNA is TGTGCCAGCAGCCACGACAGAGGTTATTATGGGCCCCAGCATTTT. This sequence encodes CASSHDRGYYGPQHF.

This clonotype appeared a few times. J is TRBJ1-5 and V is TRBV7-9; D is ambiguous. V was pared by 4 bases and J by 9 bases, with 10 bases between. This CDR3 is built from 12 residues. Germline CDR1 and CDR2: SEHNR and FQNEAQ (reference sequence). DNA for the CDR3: TGTGCCAGCAGCTCGGACTGGAGGCCCCAGCATTTT. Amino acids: CASSSDWRPQHF.

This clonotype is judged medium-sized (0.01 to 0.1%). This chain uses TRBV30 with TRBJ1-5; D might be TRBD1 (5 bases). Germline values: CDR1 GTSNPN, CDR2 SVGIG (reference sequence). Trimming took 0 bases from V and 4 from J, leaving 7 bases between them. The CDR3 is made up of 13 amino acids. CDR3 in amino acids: CAWSVEGNQPQHF. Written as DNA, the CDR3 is TGTGCCTGGAGTGTCGAGGGGAATCAGCCCCAGCATTTT.

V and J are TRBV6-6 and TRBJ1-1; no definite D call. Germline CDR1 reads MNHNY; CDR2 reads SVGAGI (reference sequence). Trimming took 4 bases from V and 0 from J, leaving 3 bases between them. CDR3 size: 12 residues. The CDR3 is CASSFLNTEAFF. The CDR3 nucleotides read TGTGCCAGCAGTTTCTTGAACACTGAAGCTTTCTTT.

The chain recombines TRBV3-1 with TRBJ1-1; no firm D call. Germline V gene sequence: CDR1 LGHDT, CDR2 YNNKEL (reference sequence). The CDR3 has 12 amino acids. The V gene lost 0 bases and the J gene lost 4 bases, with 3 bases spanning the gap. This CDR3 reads CASSQEGTEAFF. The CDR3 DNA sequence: TGTGCCAGCAGCCAAGAGGGCACTGAAGCTTTCTTT. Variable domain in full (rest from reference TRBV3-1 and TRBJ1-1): DTAVSQTPKYLVTQMGNDKSIKCEQNLGHDTMYWYKQDSKKFLKIMFSYNNKELIINETVPNRFSPKSPDKAHLNLHINSLELGDSAVYFCASSQEGTEAFFGQGTRLTVV.

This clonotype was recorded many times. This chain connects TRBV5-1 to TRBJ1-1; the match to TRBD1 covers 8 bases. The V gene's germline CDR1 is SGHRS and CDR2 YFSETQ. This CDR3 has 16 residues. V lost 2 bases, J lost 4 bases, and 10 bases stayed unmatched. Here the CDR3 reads CASSLWTGMLATEAFF. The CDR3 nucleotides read TGCGCCAGCAGCTTATGGACAGGGATGTTGGCCACTGAAGCTTTCTTT.

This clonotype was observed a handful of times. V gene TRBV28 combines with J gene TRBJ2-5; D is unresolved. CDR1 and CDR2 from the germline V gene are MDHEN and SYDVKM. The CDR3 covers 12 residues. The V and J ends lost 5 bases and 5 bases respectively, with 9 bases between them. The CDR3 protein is CASSRVWETQYF. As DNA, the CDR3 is TGTGCCAGCAGTCGGGTATGGGAGACCCAGTACTTC.

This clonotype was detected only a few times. CDR3 coding DNA: TGTGCCAGCAGCTACGACACCGCCCGGGGGTTCTTC. The encoded protein is CASSYDTARGFF. The chain combines TRBV28 with TRBJ2-1; possible D gene TRBD2, 5 bases. Germline V gene data show CDR1 as MDHEN and CDR2 as SYDVKM. V dropped 6 bases and J dropped 15 bases, with 18 bases sitting between them. The CDR3 spans 12 residues.

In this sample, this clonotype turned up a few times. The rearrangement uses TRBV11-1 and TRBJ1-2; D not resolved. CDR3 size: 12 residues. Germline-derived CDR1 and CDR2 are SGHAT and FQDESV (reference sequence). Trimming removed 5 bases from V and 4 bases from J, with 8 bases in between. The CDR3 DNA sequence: TGTGCCAGCAGCCAGGACGGCTATGGCTACACCTTC. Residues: CASSQDGYGYTF.

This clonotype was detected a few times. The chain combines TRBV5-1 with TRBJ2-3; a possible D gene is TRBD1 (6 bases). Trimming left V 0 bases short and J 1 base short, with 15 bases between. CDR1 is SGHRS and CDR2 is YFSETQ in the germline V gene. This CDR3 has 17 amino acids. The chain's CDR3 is CASSLEDSFMGTDTQYF. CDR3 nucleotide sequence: TGCGCCAGCAGCTTGGAGGACAGCTTCATGGGCACAGATACGCAGTATTTT.

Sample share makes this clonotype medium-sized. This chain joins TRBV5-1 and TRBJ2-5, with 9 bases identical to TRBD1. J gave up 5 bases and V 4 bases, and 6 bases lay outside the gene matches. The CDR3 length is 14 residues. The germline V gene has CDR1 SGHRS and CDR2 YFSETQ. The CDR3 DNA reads TGCGCCAGCAGCCCCGGGACAGGGCAGGAGACCCAGTACTTC. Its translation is CASSPGTGQETQYF. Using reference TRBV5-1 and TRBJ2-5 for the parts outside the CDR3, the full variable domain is KAGVTQTPRYLIKTRGQQVTLSCSPISGHRSVSWYQQTPGQGLQFLFEYFSETQRNKGNFPGRFSGRQFSNSRSEMNVSTLELGDSALYLCASSPGTGQETQYFGPGTRLLVL.

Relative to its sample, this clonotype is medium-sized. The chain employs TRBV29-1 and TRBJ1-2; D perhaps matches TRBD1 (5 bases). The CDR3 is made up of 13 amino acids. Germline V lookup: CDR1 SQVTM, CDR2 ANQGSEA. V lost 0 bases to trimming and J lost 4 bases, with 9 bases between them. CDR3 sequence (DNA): TGCAGCGTTGAAGAAATGGGGGGCTATGGCTACACCTTC. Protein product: CSVEEMGGYGYTF.

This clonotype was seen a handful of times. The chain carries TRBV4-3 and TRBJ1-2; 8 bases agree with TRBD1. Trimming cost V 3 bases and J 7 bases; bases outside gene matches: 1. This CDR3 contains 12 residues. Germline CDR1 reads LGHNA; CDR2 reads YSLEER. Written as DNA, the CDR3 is TGCGCCAGCAGCCAGGACAGGGTTGGCTACACCTTC. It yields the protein CASSQDRVGYTF.

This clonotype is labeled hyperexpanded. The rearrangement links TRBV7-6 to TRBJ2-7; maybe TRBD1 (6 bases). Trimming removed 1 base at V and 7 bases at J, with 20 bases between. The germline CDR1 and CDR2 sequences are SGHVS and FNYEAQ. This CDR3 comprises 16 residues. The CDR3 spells CASSLGGPVTVNEQYF. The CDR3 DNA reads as TGTGCCAGCAGCTTAGGGGGGCCCGTGACAGTAAATGAGCAGTACTTC.

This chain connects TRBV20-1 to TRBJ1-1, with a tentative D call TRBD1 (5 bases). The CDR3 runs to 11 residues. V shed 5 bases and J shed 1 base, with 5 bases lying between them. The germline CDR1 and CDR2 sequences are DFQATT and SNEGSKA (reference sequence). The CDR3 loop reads CSAQGNTEAFF. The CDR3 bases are TGCAGTGCTCAGGGGAACACTGAAGCTTTCTTT.

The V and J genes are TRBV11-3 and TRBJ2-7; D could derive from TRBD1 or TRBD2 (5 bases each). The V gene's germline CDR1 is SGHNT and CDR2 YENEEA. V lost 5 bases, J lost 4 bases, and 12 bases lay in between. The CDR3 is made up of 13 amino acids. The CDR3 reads CASSPGPEYEQYF. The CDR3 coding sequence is TGTGCCAGCAGCCCGGGACCGGAATACGAGCAGTACTTC.

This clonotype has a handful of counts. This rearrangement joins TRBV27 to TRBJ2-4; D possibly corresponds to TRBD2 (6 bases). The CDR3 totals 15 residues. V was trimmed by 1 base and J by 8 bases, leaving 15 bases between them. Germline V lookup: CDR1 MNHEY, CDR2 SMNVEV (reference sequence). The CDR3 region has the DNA TGTGCCAGCAGTTTATACAGCGGGTTGGTGGACATTCAGTACTTC. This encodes CASSLYSGLVDIQYF.

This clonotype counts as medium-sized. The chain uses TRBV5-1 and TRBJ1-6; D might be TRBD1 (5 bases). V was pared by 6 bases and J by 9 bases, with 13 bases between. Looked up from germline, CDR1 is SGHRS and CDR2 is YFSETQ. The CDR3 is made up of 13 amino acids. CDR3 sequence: CASNGAPGSPLHF. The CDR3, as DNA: TGCGCCAGCAATGGGGCTCCGGGTTCACCCCTCCACTTT.

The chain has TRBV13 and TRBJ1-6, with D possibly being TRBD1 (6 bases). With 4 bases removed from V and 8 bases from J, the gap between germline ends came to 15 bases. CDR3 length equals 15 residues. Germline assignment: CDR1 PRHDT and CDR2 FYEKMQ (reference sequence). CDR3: CASSWTGKGDSPLHF. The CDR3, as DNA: TGTGCCAGCAGCTGGACGGGGAAGGGGGATTCACCCCTCCACTTT. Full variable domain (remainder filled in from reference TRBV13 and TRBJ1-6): AAGVIQSPRHLIKEKRETATLKCYPIPRHDTVYWYQQGPGQDPQFLISFYEKMQSDKGSIPDRFSAQQFSDYHSELNMSSLELGDSALYFCASSWTGKGDSPLHFGNGTRLTVT.

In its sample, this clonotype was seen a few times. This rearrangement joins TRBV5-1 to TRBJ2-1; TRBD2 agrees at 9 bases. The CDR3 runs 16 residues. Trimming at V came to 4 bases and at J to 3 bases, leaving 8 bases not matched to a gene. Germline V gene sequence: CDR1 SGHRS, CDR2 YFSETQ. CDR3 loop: CASSHGTSSSYNEQFF. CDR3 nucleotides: TGCGCCAGCAGCCACGGGACTAGCAGCAGCTACAATGAGCAGTTCTTC.